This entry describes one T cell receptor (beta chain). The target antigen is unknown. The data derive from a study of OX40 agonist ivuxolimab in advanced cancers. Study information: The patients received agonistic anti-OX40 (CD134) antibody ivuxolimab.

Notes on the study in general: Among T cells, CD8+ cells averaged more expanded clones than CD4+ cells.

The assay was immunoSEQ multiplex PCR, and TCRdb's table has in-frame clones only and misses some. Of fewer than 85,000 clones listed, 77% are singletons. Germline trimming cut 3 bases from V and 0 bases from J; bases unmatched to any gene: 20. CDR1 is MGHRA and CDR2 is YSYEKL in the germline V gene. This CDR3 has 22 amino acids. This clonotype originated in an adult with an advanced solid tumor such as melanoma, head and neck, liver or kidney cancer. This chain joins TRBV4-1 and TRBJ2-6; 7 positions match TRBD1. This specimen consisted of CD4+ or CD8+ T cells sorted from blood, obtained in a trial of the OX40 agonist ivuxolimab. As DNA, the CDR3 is TGCGCCAGCAGCCATGACCCCGGGACAGAAAGGGTTCTTCACTCTGGGGCCAACGTCCTGACTTTC. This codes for CASSHDPGTERVLHSGANVLTF.